This T cell receptor beta chain comes out of a study of identical twins. Regarding the study as a whole: Findings depended on cross-sectional statistics rather than tracking the same donors.

Note on this clonotype: Antigen unknown.

With no exceptions, donors were healthy Caucasians. Germline V lookup: CDR1 MDHEN, CDR2 SYDVKM. There are 15 residues in the CDR3. Trimming removed 10 bases from V and 9 bases from J; junction bases left unmatched: 17. Template switching created a universal primer site, and the cDNA included unique molecular identifiers. One entry per CDR3 protein, called by TCRdb with MiXCR from the 5' RACE reads. The table has fewer than 650,000 distinct CDR3 sequences, around 9.6% seen once. The same specimen was also included in a second study, on yellow fever vaccine responses in identical twins. That study reports: As reported, the vaccine T cell response of twins seemed partly convergent and partly personalized.

The clonotype comes from a woman aged 18-30 years in good health. What was sequenced was PBMCs. The chain has TRBV28 and TRBJ2-1; 8 positions agree with TRBD2. The CDR3 loop is CAICPGEREWREQFF. The CDR3 nucleotides are TGTGCCATCTGCCCGGGGGAGCGGGAGTGGCGTGAGCAGTTCTTC.